The following is a TCR beta chain sequence with its context. Produced via immunoSEQ multiplex PCR; TCRdb's table is partial and in-frame only. There are some 130,000 clones in the sample; 88% occur only once, and approximately 2.3% lies in the top ten. The data originate from a study of blood T cell repertoires in COVID-19. As for the study in general: Collection of acute and convalescent COVID-19 samples took place in the United States, Italy and Spain. T cells, B-cell-depleted T cells, or PBMCs provided the cDNA or gDNA that served as material.

This TCR came from a man between 65 and 85 years old with active COVID-19. The sequenced sample consisted of peripheral blood.

This CDR3 reads CASRAGTSGILGSYNEQFF. DNA for the CDR3: TGCGCCAGCAGGGCCGGGACTAGCGGGATTCTGGGATCCTACAATGAGCAGTTCTTC. This chain connects TRBV5-1 to TRBJ2-1; 13 nucleotides line up with TRBD2. V lost 5 bases and J lost 1; bases outside the gene matches: 12. The CDR3 runs to 19 residues. Germline V CDR1 and CDR2: SGHRS, YFSETQ.